The clone carrying this TCR beta chain was detected a few times. The antigen is undetermined. The ends were cut back, 4 bases at V and 7 bases at J, with 20 bases in the middle. The CDR3 consists of 16 residues. The data belong to a study of T cell repertoires in cytomegalovirus infection. Study in general: Indications of both CMV infection and matching HLA type were provided by public TCR beta signatures.

TCRdb re-analysed the reads in MiXCR, keeping a single row per CDR3 protein. This sample has just over 450,000 distinct CDR3 sequences, with roughly 46% found just once. This sample comprised cultured PBMCs, obtained from culture after CMV antigen stimulation. The rearrangement joins TRBV12-3 or TRBV12-4 to TRBJ2-1, with D possibly TRBD2 on 5 matching bases. This clonotype was obtained from a human donor in good health (CMV status not recorded). Some clones in this sample may be carry-over from other donors' samples. The CDR3 region has the DNA TGTGCCAGCAGTTCCCCCCACAGCGGAAGAGGGAATGAGCAGTTCTTC. This encodes CASSSPHSGRGNEQFF.